This T cell receptor (beta chain) was captured by sequencing in a study of cytomegalovirus exposure and HLA in healthy donors. Germline values: CDR1 MNHNS, CDR2 SASEGT. This CDR3 region has 13 residues. V gave up 6 bases and J gave up 5 bases; unmatched junction bases: 3. The PCR ran on 60 Vbeta and 13 Jbeta primers. Sequenced by immunoSEQ multiplex PCR; TCRdb stores in-frame clones only, minus some. The data contain around 230,000 clones, approximately 85% of them singletons. The TCR originated in a girl aged 2-10 years in good health and CMV-seronegative. Sample: PBMCs. This chain connects TRBV6-1 to TRBJ2-1, with 8 positions matching TRBD2. This CDR3 reads CASRGGGNNEQFF. CDR3 DNA sequence: TGTGCCAGCAGGGGCGGGGGGAACAATGAGCAGTTCTTC.